This T cell receptor (beta chain) was captured by sequencing in a study of T cells in narcolepsy. Study context: Donors had narcolepsy type 1 or type 2, or were healthy controls. Overall study findings and caveats: Blood of same and different patients, but not healthy controls, reportedly held recurring autoreactive clonotypes. In some patient and control memory CD4+ samples, autoreactive clones were absent. Same-patient CSF and blood CD4+ T cell clonotypes included HCRT-specific and TRIB2-specific autoreactive ones.

Germline CDR1 LNHDA, CDR2 SQIVND (reference sequence). Trimming removed 5 bases at V and 5 bases at J, with 13 bases between. This CDR3 spans 14 amino acids. With regard to this clone: Its specificity is not known.

Assay: immunoSEQ multiplex PCR; the TCRdb copy retains only in-frame clones and omits some. There are about 30,000 clones in the sample; about four fifths occur only once, and more than 0.95% lies in the top ten. This clonotype originated in a human donor with narcolepsy. Input material: CD45RA- memory CD4+ T cells from PBMCs. The V and J genes are TRBV19 and TRBJ1-5, with a tentative D call TRBD1 (6 bases). The CDR3 region is CASSVTGLDQPQHF. The CDR3 nucleotides read TGTGCCAGTAGTGTAACAGGGCTGGATCAGCCCCAGCATTTT.